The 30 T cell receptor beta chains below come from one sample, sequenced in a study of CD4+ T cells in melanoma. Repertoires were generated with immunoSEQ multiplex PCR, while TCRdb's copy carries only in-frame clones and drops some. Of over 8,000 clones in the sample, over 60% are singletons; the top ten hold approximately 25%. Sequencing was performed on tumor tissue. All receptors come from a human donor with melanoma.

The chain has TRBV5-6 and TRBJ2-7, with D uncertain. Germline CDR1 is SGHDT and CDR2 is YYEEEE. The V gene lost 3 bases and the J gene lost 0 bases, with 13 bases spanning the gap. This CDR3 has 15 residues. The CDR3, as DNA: TGTGCCAGCAGCTCGCGATCCTTAGGCTCCTACGAGCAGTACTTC. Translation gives CASSSRSLGSYEQYF. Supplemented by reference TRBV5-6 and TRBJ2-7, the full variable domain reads DAGVTQSPTHLIKTRGQQVTLRCSPKSGHDTVSWYQQALGQGPQFIFQYYEEEERQRGNFPDRFSGHQFPNYSSELNVNALLLGDSALYLCASSSRSLGSYEQYFGPGTRLTVT.

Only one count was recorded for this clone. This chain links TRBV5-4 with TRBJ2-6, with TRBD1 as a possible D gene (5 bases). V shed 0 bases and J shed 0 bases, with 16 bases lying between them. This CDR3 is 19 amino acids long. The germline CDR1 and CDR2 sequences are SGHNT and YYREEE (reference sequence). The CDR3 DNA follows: TGTGCCAGCAGCTTGGGGGCAGGGCGTATATCCTCTGGGGCCAACGTCCTGACTTTC. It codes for CASSLGAGRISSGANVLTF.

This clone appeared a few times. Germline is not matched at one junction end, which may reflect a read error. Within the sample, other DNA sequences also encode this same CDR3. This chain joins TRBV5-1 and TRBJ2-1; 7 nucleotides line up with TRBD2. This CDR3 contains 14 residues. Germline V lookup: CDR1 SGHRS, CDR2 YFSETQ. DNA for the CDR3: TGTGCCAGCAGCTTAGGTGGGGGGGATACGGAGCAGTTCTTC. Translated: CASSLGGGDTEQFF.

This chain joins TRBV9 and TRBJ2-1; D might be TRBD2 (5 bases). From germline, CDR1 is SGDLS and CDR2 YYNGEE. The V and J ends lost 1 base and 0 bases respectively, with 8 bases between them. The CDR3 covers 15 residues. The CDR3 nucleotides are TGTGCCAGCAGCGTACTCGGGGTCTCCTACAATGAGCAGTTCTTC. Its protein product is CASSVLGVSYNEQFF.

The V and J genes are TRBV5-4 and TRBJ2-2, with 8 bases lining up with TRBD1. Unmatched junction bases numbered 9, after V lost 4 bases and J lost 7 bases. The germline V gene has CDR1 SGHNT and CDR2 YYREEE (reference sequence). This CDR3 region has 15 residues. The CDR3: CASSPTGGKVGELFF. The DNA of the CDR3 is TGTGCCAGCAGCCCTACAGGGGGTAAAGTCGGGGAGCTGTTTTTT.

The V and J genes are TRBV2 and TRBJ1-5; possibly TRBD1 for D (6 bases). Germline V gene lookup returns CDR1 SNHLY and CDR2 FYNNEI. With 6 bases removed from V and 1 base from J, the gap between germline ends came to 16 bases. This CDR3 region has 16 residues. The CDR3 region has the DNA TGTGCCAGCAGCAAACAACAGGGAAAGAGCAATCAGCCCCAGCATTTT. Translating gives CASSKQQGKSNQPQHF. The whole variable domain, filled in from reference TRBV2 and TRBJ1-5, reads EPEVTQTPSHQVTQMGQEVILRCVPISNHLYFYWYRQILGQKVEFLVSFYNNEISEKSEIFDDQFSVERPDGSNFTLKIRSTKLEDSAMYFCASSKQQGKSNQPQHFGDGTRLSIL.

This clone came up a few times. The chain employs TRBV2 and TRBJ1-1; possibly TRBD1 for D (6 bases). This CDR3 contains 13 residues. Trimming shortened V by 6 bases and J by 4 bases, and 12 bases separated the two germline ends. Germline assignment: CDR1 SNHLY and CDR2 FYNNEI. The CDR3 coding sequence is TGTGCCAGCAGCCAAGGGGGGAGCACTGAAGCTTTCTTT. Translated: CASSQGGSTEAFF.

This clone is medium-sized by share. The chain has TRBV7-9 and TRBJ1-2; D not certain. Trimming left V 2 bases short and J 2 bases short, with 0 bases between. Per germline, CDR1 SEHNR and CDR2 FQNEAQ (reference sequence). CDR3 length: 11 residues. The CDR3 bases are TGTGCCAGCAGCTTAAACTATGGCTACACCTTC. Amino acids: CASSLNYGYTF.

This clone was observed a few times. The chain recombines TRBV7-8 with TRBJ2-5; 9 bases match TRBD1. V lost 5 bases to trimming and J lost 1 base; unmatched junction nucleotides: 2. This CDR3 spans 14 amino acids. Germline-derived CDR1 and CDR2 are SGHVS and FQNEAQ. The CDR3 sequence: CASSLGQGQETQYF. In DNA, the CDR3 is TGTGCCAGCAGCCTGGGACAGGGCCAAGAGACCCAGTACTTC.

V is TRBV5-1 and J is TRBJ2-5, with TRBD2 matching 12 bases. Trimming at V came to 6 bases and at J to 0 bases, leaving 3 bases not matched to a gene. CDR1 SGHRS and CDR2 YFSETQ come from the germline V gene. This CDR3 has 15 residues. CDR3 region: CASTLAGGYQETQYF. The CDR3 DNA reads TGCGCCAGCACCCTAGCGGGGGGGTACCAAGAGACCCAGTACTTC.

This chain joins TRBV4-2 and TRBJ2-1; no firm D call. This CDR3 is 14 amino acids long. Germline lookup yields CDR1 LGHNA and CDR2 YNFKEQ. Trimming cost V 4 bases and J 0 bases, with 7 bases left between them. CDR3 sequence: CASSPGGSYNEQFF. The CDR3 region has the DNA TGTGCCAGCAGCCCCGGCGGCTCCTACAATGAGCAGTTCTTC.

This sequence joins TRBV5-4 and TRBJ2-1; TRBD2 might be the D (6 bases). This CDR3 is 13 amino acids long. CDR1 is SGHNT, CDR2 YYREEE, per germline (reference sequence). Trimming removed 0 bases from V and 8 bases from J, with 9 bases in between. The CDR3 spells CASSLGGIDEQFF. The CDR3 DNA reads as TGTGCCAGCAGCTTGGGCGGGATCGATGAGCAGTTCTTC. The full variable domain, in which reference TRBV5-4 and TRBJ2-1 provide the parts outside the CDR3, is ETGVTQSPTHLIKTRGQQVTLRCSSQSGHNTVSWYQQALGQGPQFIFQYYREEENGRGNFPPRFSGLQFPNYSSELNVNALELDDSALYLCASSLGGIDEQFFGPGTRLTVL.

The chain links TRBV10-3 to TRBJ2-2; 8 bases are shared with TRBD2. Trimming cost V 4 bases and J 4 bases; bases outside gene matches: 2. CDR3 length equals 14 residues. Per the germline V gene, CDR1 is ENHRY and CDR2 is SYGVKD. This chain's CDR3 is CAISGGGPTGELFF. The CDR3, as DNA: TGTGCCATCAGTGGCGGGGGGCCCACCGGGGAGCTGTTTTTT.

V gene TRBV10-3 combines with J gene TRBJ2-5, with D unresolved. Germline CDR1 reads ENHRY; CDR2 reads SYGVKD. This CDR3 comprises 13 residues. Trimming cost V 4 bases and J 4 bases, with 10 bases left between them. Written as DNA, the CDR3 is TGTGCCATCAGTGGAACTCCTCGAGAGACCCAGTACTTC. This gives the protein CAISGTPRETQYF.

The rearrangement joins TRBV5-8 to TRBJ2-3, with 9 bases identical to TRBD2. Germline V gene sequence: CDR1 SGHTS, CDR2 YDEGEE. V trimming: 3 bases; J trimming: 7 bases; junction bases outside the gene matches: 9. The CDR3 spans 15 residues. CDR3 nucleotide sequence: TGTGCCAGCAGCTCACCCGAGCGGGGGGCATATACGCAGTATTTT. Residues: CASSSPERGAYTQYF.

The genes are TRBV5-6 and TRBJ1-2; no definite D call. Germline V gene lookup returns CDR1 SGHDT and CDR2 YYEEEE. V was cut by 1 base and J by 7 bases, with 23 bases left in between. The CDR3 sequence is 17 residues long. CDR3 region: CASSLRAGAILTRGYTF. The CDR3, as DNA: TGTGCCAGCAGCTTGCGGGCGGGAGCTATTCTCACGCGTGGCTACACCTTC.

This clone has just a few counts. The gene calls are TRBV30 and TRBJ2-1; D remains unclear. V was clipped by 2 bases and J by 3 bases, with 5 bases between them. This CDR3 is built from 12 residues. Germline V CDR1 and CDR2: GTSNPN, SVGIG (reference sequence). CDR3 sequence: CAWSWDYNEQFF. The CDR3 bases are TGTGCCTGGAGTTGGGACTACAATGAGCAGTTCTTC.

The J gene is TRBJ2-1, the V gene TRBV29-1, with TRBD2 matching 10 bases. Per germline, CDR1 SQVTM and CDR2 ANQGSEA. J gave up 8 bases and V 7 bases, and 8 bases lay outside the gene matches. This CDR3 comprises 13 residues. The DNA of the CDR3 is TGCAGCGGCACTAGCGGGGCTATGGATGAGCAGTTCTTC. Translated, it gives CSGTSGAMDEQFF.

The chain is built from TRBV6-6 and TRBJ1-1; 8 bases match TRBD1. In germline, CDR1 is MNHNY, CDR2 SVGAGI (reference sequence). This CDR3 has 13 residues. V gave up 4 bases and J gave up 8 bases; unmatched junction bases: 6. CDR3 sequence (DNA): TGTGCCAGCAGTTCCGGACAGGGAGGGGAAGCTTTCTTT. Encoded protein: CASSSGQGGEAFF.

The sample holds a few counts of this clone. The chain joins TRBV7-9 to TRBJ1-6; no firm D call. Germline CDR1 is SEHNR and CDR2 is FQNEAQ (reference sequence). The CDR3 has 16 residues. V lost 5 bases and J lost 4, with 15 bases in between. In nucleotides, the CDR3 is TGTGCCAGCAGCACGGGGTCGGGGTTTTATAATTCACCCCTCCACTTT. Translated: CASSTGSGFYNSPLHF.

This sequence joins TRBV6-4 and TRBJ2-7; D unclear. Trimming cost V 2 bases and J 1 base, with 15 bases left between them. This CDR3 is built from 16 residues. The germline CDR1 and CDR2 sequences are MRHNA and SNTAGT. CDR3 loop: CASSDPRTGVSYEQYF. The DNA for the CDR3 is TGTGCCAGCAGTGACCCAAGGACCGGAGTGTCCTACGAGCAGTACTTC.

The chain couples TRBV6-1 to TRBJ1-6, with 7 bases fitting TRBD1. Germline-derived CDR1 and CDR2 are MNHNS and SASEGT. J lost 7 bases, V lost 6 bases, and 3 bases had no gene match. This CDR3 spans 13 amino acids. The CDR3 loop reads CASRGQLNSPLHF. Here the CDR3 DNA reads TGTGCCAGCAGGGGACAGTTAAATTCACCCCTCCACTTT.

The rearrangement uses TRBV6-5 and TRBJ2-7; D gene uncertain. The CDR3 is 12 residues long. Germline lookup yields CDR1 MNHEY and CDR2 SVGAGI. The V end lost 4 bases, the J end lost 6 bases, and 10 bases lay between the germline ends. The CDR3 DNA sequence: TGTGCCAGCAGTTCCACGGCCGGCGAGCAGTACTTC. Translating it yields CASSSTAGEQYF.

The CDR3 DNA reads TGTGCCAGCCGCAAAGGGTCGGCGGGGGTGTCCGGGGAGCTGTTTTTT. Translation: CASRKGSAGVSGELFF. The J gene is TRBJ2-2, the V gene TRBV5-4, with 7 bases that match TRBD2. This CDR3 has 16 residues. Germline CDR1 SGHNT, CDR2 YYREEE (reference sequence). Trimming removed 7 bases from V and 6 bases from J; junction bases left unmatched: 15.

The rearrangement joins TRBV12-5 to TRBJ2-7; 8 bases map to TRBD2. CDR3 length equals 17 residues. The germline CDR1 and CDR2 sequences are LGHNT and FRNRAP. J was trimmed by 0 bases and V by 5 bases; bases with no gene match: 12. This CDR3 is CASGPPPSGPSSYEQYF. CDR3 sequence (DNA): TGTGCTAGTGGTCCCCCGCCTAGCGGGCCGAGCTCCTACGAGCAGTACTTC.

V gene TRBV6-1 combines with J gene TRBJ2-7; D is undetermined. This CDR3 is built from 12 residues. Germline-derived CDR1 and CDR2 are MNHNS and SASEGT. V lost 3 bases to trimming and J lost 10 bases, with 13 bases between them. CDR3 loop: CASSDPTDTQYF. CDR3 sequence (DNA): TGTGCCAGCAGTGATCCCACAGACACCCAGTACTTC.

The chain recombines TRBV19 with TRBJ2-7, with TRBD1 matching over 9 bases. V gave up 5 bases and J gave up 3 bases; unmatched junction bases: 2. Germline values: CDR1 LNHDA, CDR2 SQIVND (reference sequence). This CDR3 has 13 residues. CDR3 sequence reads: CASSVDRGYEQYF. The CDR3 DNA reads TGTGCCAGTAGTGTGGACAGGGGCTACGAGCAGTACTTC.

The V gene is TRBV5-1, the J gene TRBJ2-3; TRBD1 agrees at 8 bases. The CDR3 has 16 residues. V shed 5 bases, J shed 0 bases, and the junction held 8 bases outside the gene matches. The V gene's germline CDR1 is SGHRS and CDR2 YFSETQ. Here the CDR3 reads CASSGTDRASTDTQYF. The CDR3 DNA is TGCGCCAGCAGTGGCACGGACAGGGCTAGCACAGATACGCAGTATTTT.

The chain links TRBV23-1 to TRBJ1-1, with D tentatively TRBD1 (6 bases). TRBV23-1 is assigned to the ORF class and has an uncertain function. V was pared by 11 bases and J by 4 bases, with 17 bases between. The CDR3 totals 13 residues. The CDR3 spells CAWGGGHGTEAFF. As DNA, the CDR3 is TGCGCCTGGGGTGGGGGACACGGCACTGAAGCTTTCTTT.

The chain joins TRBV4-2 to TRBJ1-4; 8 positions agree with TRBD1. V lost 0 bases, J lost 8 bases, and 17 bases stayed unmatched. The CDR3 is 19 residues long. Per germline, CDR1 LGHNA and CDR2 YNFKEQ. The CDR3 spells CASSQEFRRGQEGLEKLFF. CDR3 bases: TGTGCCAGCAGCCAAGAGTTCCGCAGGGGGCAGGAGGGGCTCGAAAAACTGTTTTTT.